Sequencing of this T cell receptor beta chain was carried out in a study of cytomegalovirus exposure and HLA in healthy donors. Findings and caveats of the study: For most TCR beta V segments, an earlier analysis put the productive rate at about 87% or about 30% of the time.

PCR employed 60 Vbeta and 13 Jbeta primers. Assay used: immunoSEQ multiplex PCR; TCRdb lists only in-frame clones, some missing. The sample yields about 120,000 clones, approximately 17% seen once. This clone was detected a few times. What it binds is not known. This CDR3 has 13 amino acids. V was pared by 3 bases and J by 5 bases, with 12 bases between. Germline V gene lookup returns CDR1 SGHRS and CDR2 YFSETQ. The gene calls are TRBV5-1 and TRBJ2-7; a possible D gene is TRBD2 (6 bases). The receptor comes from a female donor in good health and CMV-seropositive. The sample was PBMCs. The CDR3 loop is CASSSILANEQYF. The CDR3 DNA is TGCGCCAGCAGCTCGATTCTAGCGAACGAGCAGTACTTC.